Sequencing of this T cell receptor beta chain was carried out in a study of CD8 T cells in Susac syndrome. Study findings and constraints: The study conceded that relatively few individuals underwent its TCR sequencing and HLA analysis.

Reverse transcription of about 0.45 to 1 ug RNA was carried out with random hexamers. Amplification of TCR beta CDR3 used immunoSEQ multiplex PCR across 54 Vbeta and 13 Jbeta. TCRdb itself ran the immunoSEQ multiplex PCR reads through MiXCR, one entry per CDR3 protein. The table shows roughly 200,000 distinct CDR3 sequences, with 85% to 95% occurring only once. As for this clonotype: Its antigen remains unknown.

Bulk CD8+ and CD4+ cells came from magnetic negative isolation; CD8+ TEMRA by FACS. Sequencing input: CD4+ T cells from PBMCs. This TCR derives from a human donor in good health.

The CDR3 sequence is CASRKQGYYGYTF. The CDR3 nucleotides read TGTGCCAGCAGGAAACAGGGGTACTATGGCTACACCTTC. The J gene is TRBJ1-2, the V gene TRBV6-5; 7 bases align to TRBD1. The V and J ends lost 6 bases and 3 bases, in that order; junction bases with no gene match: 4. The CDR3 sequence is 13 residues long. Germline CDR1 MNHEY, CDR2 SVGAGI.